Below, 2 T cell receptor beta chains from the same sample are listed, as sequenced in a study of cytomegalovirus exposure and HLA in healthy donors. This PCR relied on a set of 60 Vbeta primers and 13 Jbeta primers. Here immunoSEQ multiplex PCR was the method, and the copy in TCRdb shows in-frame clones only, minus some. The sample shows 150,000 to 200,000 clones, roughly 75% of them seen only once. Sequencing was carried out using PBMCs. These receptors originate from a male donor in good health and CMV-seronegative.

CDR3 sequence: CASSQPSGGLELFF. The CDR3 nucleotides read TGCGCCAGCAGCCAGCCGAGCGGGGGGTTGGAGCTGTTTTTT. V is TRBV5-1 and J is TRBJ2-2; 9 nucleotides align to TRBD2. V was clipped by 4 bases and J by 10 bases; unmatched bases: 8. The V gene's germline CDR1 is SGHRS and CDR2 YFSETQ. This CDR3 has 14 amino acids. The variable domain in full, completed from reference TRBV5-1 and TRBJ2-2, reads KAGVTQTPRYLIKTRGQQVTLSCSPISGHRSVSWYQQTPGQGLQFLFEYFSETQRNKGNFPGRFSGRQFSNSRSEMNVSTLELGDSALYLCASSQPSGGLELFFGEGSRLTVL.

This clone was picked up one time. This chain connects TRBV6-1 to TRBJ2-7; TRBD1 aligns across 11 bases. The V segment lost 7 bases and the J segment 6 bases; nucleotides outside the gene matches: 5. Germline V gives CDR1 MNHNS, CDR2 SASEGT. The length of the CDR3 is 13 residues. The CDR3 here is CASIPGTGGEQYF. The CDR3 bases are TGTGCCAGCATCCCAGGGACAGGGGGCGAGCAGTACTTC.